This T cell receptor (beta chain) derives from a study of identical twins. Findings and limits, study-wide: The presence of invariant MAIT and iNKT cells could partly confound analyses of zero-insertion sequences.

MiXCR, applied by TCRdb to the 5' RACE reads, yields one record per CDR3 protein. The sample records 450,000 or so distinct CDR3 sequences, 14% being singletons. This clonotype was picked up a small number of times. The target antigen is unknown. Trimming at V came to 5 bases and at J to 4 bases, leaving 6 bases not matched to a gene. The CDR3 totals 14 residues. Germline V gives CDR1 SGHTS, CDR2 YDEGEE. These data were also filed under a second study, of yellow fever vaccine responses in identical twins.

The source is a woman aged 18-29 years in good health. The chain is built from TRBV5-8 and TRBJ1-5; 7 bases line up with TRBD1. The sample taken for sequencing was CD4+ T cells sorted from blood. The CDR3 spells CASRKGALNQPQHF. In DNA, the CDR3 is TGTGCCAGCAGAAAGGGGGCCCTTAATCAGCCCCAGCATTTT.